The rows below give T cell receptor beta chains drawn from one sample of a study of yellow fever vaccine responses in identical twins. MiXCR was run by TCRdb on the RT-PCR reads, yielding one entry per CDR3 protein. The table records about 6,000 distinct CDR3 sequences, approximately 70% of them present only once. This material consisted of T cells from blood (PBMCs), unsorted or a sorted subset (not recorded which), taken before or after yellow fever vaccination (not recorded which). The receptors were sampled from a woman aged 18-35 years who received the yellow fever vaccine. Both conserved end residues are part of each CDR3. D genes are given only for firm matches. Where a row states a size, it is once, few, many or the class of an expanded clone; other rows omit it.

clone_size: few
j_call: TRBJ2-7
d_call: .
v_call: TRBV18
cdr3_length: 15
cdr3_aa: CASSPLPGLLYEQYF
cdr3_nt: TGTGCCAGCTCACCCCTCCCGGGATTACTCTACGAGCAGTACTTC

clone_size: .
j_call: TRBJ1-1
d_call: TRBD1
v_call: TRBV6-2/TRBV6-3
cdr3_length: 14
cdr3_aa: CASSSATGGAEAFF
cdr3_nt: TGTGCCAGCAGTTCCGCGACAGGGGGGGCTGAAGCTTTCTTT

clone_size: .
j_call: TRBJ2-5
d_call: TRBD2
v_call: TRBV11-1
cdr3_length: 15
cdr3_aa: CASSFAAGDQETQYF
cdr3_nt: TGTGCCAGCAGCTTTGCCGCGGGGGACCAAGAGACCCAGTACTTC

clone_size: .
j_call: TRBJ2-5
d_call: TRBD1
v_call: TRBV2
cdr3_length: 15
cdr3_aa: CASSAGRDSQETQYF
cdr3_nt: TGTGCCAGCAGTGCGGGACGGGACAGCCAAGAGACCCAGTACTTC

clone_size: .
j_call: TRBJ2-1
d_call: .
v_call: TRBV5-1
cdr3_length: 13
cdr3_aa: CASSLVLNNEQFF
cdr3_nt: TGCGCCAGCAGCTTGGTCTTGAACAATGAGCAGTTCTTC

clone_size: .
j_call: TRBJ2-1
d_call: .
v_call: TRBV29-1
cdr3_length: 14
cdr3_aa: CSVSQGMSTSEQFF
cdr3_nt: TGCAGCGTTTCCCAGGGTATGTCTACAAGTGAGCAGTTCTTC

clone_size: few
j_call: TRBJ1-6
d_call: .
v_call: TRBV9
cdr3_length: 14
cdr3_aa: CASSVDTGDSPLHF
cdr3_nt: TGTGCCAGCAGCGTAGACACGGGGGATTCACCCCTCCACTTT

clone_size: .
j_call: TRBJ1-2
d_call: .
v_call: TRBV14
cdr3_length: 14
cdr3_aa: CASSHPGTPYGYTF
cdr3_nt: TGTGCCAGCAGCCATCCCGGGACTCCTTATGGCTACACCTTC

clone_size: .
j_call: TRBJ1-2
d_call: .
v_call: TRBV23-1
cdr3_length: 14
cdr3_aa: CASSQRTADYGYTF
cdr3_nt: TGCGCCAGCAGTCAACGGACAGCTGACTATGGCTACACCTTC

clone_size: .
j_call: TRBJ1-5
d_call: .
v_call: TRBV14
cdr3_length: 13
cdr3_aa: CASSQWADQPQHF
cdr3_nt: TGTGCCAGCAGCCAGTGGGCGGATCAGCCCCAGCATTTT

clone_size: .
j_call: TRBJ2-5
d_call: .
v_call: TRBV3-1
cdr3_length: 16
cdr3_aa: CASSQATGAGGETQYF
cdr3_nt: TGTGCCAGCAGCCAAGCCACGGGTGCAGGAGGCGAGACCCAGTACTTC

clone_size: .
j_call: TRBJ2-1
d_call: TRBD2
v_call: TRBV18
cdr3_length: 15
cdr3_aa: CASSKLADSYNEQFF
cdr3_nt: TGTGCCAGCTCAAAGCTAGCGGATTCCTACAATGAGCAGTTCTTC

clone_size: .
j_call: TRBJ2-3
d_call: TRBD2
v_call: TRBV28
cdr3_length: 16
cdr3_aa: CASSPRLAGLTDTQYF
cdr3_nt: TGTGCCAGCAGTCCCAGACTAGCGGGGCTCACAGATACGCAGTATTTT

clone_size: few
j_call: TRBJ2-4
d_call: TRBD1
v_call: TRBV2
cdr3_length: 15
cdr3_aa: CASMRDRVGKNIQYF
cdr3_nt: TGTGCCAGCATGCGAGACAGGGTCGGCAAAAACATTCAGTACTTC

clone_size: few
j_call: TRBJ2-5
d_call: TRBD2
v_call: TRBV11-2
cdr3_length: 14
cdr3_aa: CASSSSGGQETQYF
cdr3_nt: TGTGCCAGCAGCAGTAGCGGGGGACAAGAGACCCAGTACTTC

clone_size: .
j_call: TRBJ1-3
d_call: .
v_call: TRBV11-1
cdr3_length: 15
cdr3_aa: CASSSNRVSGNTIYF
cdr3_nt: TGTGCCAGCAGCTCCAACAGGGTTTCTGGAAACACCATATATTTT

clone_size: .
j_call: TRBJ2-3
d_call: .
v_call: TRBV4-1
cdr3_length: 16
cdr3_aa: CASSPIGQRKADTQYF
cdr3_nt: TGCGCCAGCAGCCCAATAGGACAGAGAAAGGCAGATACGCAGTATTTT

clone_size: .
j_call: TRBJ2-1
d_call: TRBD2
v_call: TRBV2
cdr3_length: 14
cdr3_aa: CASGTSGRINEQFF
cdr3_nt: TGTGCCAGCGGTACTAGCGGGAGGATCAATGAGCAGTTCTTC

clone_size: few
j_call: TRBJ2-1
d_call: TRBD2
v_call: TRBV12-3/TRBV12-4
cdr3_length: 14
cdr3_aa: CASSRGTRGNEQFF
cdr3_nt: TGTGCCAGCAGCCGAGGGACTAGGGGCAATGAGCAGTTCTTC

clone_size: .
j_call: TRBJ1-5
d_call: .
v_call: TRBV6-1
cdr3_length: 19
cdr3_aa: CASTIYSLWTDNSNQPQHF
cdr3_nt: TGTGCCAGCACCATCTACTCCCTTTGGACAGATAATAGCAATCAGCCCCAGCATTTT

clone_size: .
j_call: TRBJ2-5
d_call: TRBD1
v_call: TRBV28
cdr3_length: 16
cdr3_aa: CASSSHGQAPQETQYF
cdr3_nt: TGTGCCAGCAGTTCCCACGGACAGGCACCCCAAGAGACCCAGTACTTC

clone_size: .
j_call: TRBJ2-1
d_call: .
v_call: TRBV15
cdr3_length: 13
cdr3_aa: CATSRLVDNEQFF
cdr3_nt: TGTGCCACCAGCAGACTAGTAGACAATGAGCAGTTCTTC

clone_size: once
j_call: TRBJ2-7
d_call: .
v_call: TRBV15
cdr3_length: 13
cdr3_aa: CATSRGRGREQYF
cdr3_nt: TGTGCCACCAGCAGAGGTAGGGGACGGGAGCAGTACTTC

clone_size: few
j_call: TRBJ1-2
d_call: TRBD1
v_call: TRBV12-3/TRBV12-4
cdr3_length: 15
cdr3_aa: CASSPDRVGNYGYTF
cdr3_nt: TGTGCCAGCAGTCCCGACAGGGTAGGGAACTATGGCTACACCTTC

clone_size: .
j_call: TRBJ1-2
d_call: TRBD1
v_call: TRBV4-1
cdr3_length: 15
cdr3_aa: CASSQLAGGGYGYTF
cdr3_nt: TGCGCCAGCAGCCAGTTGGCAGGGGGGGGCTATGGCTACACCTTC

clone_size: .
j_call: TRBJ2-7
d_call: .
v_call: TRBV11-3
cdr3_length: 15
cdr3_aa: CASTVGTDYSYEQYF
cdr3_nt: TGTGCCAGCACCGTTGGGACGGACTACTCCTACGAGCAGTACTTC

clone_size: .
j_call: TRBJ1-1
d_call: TRBD1
v_call: TRBV7-1
cdr3_length: 16
cdr3_aa: CASSPSNRGTNTEAFF
cdr3_nt: TGTGCCAGCAGCCCGTCTAACAGGGGGACGAACACTGAAGCTTTCTTT

clone_size: few
j_call: TRBJ1-1
d_call: .
v_call: TRBV12-3/TRBV12-4
cdr3_length: 13
cdr3_aa: CASSPRLNTEAFF
cdr3_nt: TGTGCCAGCAGTCCACGGTTGAACACTGAAGCTTTCTTT

clone_size: .
j_call: TRBJ2-1
d_call: .
v_call: TRBV24-1
cdr3_length: 15
cdr3_aa: CATSGDSGLLNEQFF
cdr3_nt: TGTGCCACCAGTGGTGATAGCGGCCTCCTCAATGAGCAGTTCTTC

clone_size: few
j_call: TRBJ2-7
d_call: TRBD1
v_call: TRBV29-1
cdr3_length: 14
cdr3_aa: CSAPRVTGSYEQYF
cdr3_nt: TGCAGCGCCCCCAGGGTGACAGGGTCCTACGAGCAGTACTTC

clone_size: few
j_call: TRBJ1-1
d_call: .
v_call: TRBV7-9
cdr3_length: 15
cdr3_aa: CASSLGKGANTEAFF
cdr3_nt: TGTGCCAGCAGCTTAGGTAAAGGAGCGAACACTGAAGCTTTCTTT

clone_size: .
j_call: TRBJ2-3
d_call: TRBD1
v_call: TRBV4-1
cdr3_length: 16
cdr3_aa: CASTLREQGALDTQYF
cdr3_nt: TGCGCCAGCACCCTCAGGGAGCAGGGGGCCTTGGATACGCAGTATTTT

clone_size: few
j_call: TRBJ1-1
d_call: .
v_call: TRBV4-2
cdr3_length: 15
cdr3_aa: CASSQVGVMNTEAFF
cdr3_nt: TGTGCCAGCAGCCAAGTTGGCGTTATGAACACTGAAGCTTTCTTT

clone_size: .
j_call: TRBJ2-1
d_call: .
v_call: TRBV24-1
cdr3_length: 15
cdr3_aa: CATSDFTGLFYEQFF
cdr3_nt: TGTGCCACCAGTGATTTCACGGGACTCTTTTATGAGCAGTTCTTC

clone_size: .
j_call: TRBJ2-3
d_call: .
v_call: TRBV15
cdr3_length: 12
cdr3_aa: CATSRRTDTQYF
cdr3_nt: TGTGCCACCAGCAGGCGTACAGATACGCAGTATTTT

clone_size: .
j_call: TRBJ2-1
d_call: .
v_call: TRBV5-5
cdr3_length: 17
cdr3_aa: CASSPLDSATYYNEQFF
cdr3_nt: TGTGCCAGCAGCCCACTGGACAGCGCCACTTACTACAATGAGCAGTTCTTC

clone_size: .
j_call: TRBJ2-7
d_call: TRBD1
v_call: TRBV10-1
cdr3_length: 16
cdr3_aa: CASSEGSQGASYEQYF
cdr3_nt: TGCGCCAGCAGTGAGGGGTCACAGGGGGCATCCTACGAGCAGTACTTC

clone_size: .
j_call: TRBJ2-3
d_call: TRBD1
v_call: TRBV25-1
cdr3_length: 13
cdr3_aa: CASRGQGTDTQYF
cdr3_nt: TGTGCCAGCAGGGGACAGGGGACAGATACGCAGTATTTT

clone_size: .
j_call: TRBJ2-2
d_call: .
v_call: TRBV29-1
cdr3_length: 13
cdr3_aa: CSVEGVDTGELFF
cdr3_nt: TGCAGCGTAGAAGGGGTCGACACCGGGGAGCTGTTTTTT